This TCR beta chain appears in the sequencing data of a study of human T cells and chemical hapten exposure. Study context: Patch tests of 0.01% DPC on the upper back were read at 6 days. Study conclusions and caveats: Against controls, expanded TCRs gave rise to significantly more large CDR3 similarity clusters.

TCRdb used MiXCR to reprocess the RACE reads, holding one entry per CDR3 protein. Of around 260,000 distinct CDR3 sequences listed, 8.6% are singletons. The table lists this clonotype with many counts. Its antigen is unknown. Described time point: pre-sensitization, week 0. As for treatment: therapeutic diphenylcyclopropenone sensitization with weekly scalp DPC. Sample donors consisted of patients with alopecia, aged 18 to 70 years, who were suitable for DPC. This receptor was obtained from a woman aged 35 to 49 with alopecia areata. Some clones in this sample may be carry-over from other donors' samples. The material was whole blood, obtained in connection with sensitization to the hapten diphenylcyclopropenone (DPC).

CDR3 sequence (DNA): TGCAGCGTTGAAATAGGGGGGAATGAGCAGTTCTTC. Translating gives CSVEIGGNEQFF. V usage is TRBV29-1 and J usage is TRBJ2-1, with D perhaps given as TRBD1 or TRBD2 (6 bases each). The CDR3 spans 12 residues. Germline CDR1 and CDR2: SQVTM and ANQGSEA. V gave up 2 bases and J gave up 7 bases, with 9 bases separating them.